This is a list of T cell receptor beta chains from one sample in a study of STAT3 mutations in large granular lymphocyte leukemia. TCRdb's table, derived via immunoSEQ multiplex PCR, lists solely in-frame clones and lacks some. The sample includes around 90 clones. Sequenced sample: peripheral blood mononuclear cells. Every receptor here comes from a man aged 40-55 years with T-cell large granular lymphocyte leukemia. Some clones in this sample may be carry-over from other donors' samples. CDR3s include the opening cysteine and the closing phenylalanine or tryptophan. The D gene is left open where the match is weak. Only part of the rows carry a size: once, few, many, or a class if the clone is expanded.

D gene	clone size	V gene	J gene	CDR3 protein	CDR3 DNA
NA	NA	TRBV12-5	TRBJ2-3	CASGPSGGSTDTQYF	TGTGCTAGTGGCCCGTCTGGGGGGAGCACAGATACGCAGTATTTT
TRBD1	NA	TRBV6-1	TRBJ1-5	CASGGDRGVQPQHF	TGTGCCAGCGGGGGAGACAGGGGTGTCCAGCCCCAGCATTTT
NA	NA	TRBV4-1	TRBJ1-5	CASSQGLGGQPQHF	TGCGCCAGCAGCCAGGGGCTCGGAGGGCAGCCCCAGCATTTT
NA	once	TRBV10-2	TRBJ1-1	CASSGGNTEAFF	TGCGCCAGCAGTGGAGGGAACACTGAAGCTTTCTTT
NA	NA	TRBV4-1	TRBJ1-1	CASSQGSASNTEAFF	TGCGCCAGCAGCCAAGGTTCGGCTTCGAACACTGAAGCTTTCTTT
TRBD1	NA	TRBV29-1	TRBJ2-7	CSQTPWTGYLEQYF	TGCAGCCAAACCCCGTGGACAGGGTATCTCGAGCAGTACTTC
TRBD2	NA	TRBV4-3	TRBJ2-3	CASSQERTSGIGTQYF	TGCGCCAGCAGCCAAGAGAGGACTAGCGGGATAGGTACGCAGTATTTT
TRBD1	NA	TRBV7-9	TRBJ2-7	CASSPRDRGMSYEQYF	TGTGCCAGCAGCCCCCGGGACAGGGGCATGTCCTACGAGCAGTACTTC
NA	once	TRBV7-9	TRBJ2-5	CASSAPPRNQETQYF	TGTGCCAGCAGCGCACCTCCTAGGAACCAAGAGACCCAGTACTTC
TRBD2	NA	TRBV5-6	TRBJ2-2	CASSLRAGLDTGELFF	TGTGCCAGCAGCTTGAGGGCGGGACTAGACACCGGGGAGCTGTTTTTT
TRBD2	NA	TRBV6-1	TRBJ2-1	CASTASGSVNEQFF	TGTGCCAGCACGGCTAGCGGGAGTGTGAATGAGCAGTTCTTC
TRBD1	NA	TRBV10-3	TRBJ1-2	CASRVDRGPYYGYTF	TGTGCCTCCAGGGTTGACAGGGGGCCATACTATGGCTACACCTTC
NA	NA	TRBV5-1	TRBJ1-5	CASSPGDQPQHF	TGCGCCAGCAGTCCAGGGGATCAGCCCCAGCATTTT
NA	NA	TRBV9	TRBJ1-1	CASSVDQYTEAFF	TGTGCCAGCAGCGTAGACCAGTACACTGAAGCTTTCTTT
NA	once	TRBV4-1	TRBJ2-7	CASSGAEQYF	TGCGCCAGCAGCGGGGCCGAGCAGTACTTC
TRBD2	NA	TRBV6-1	TRBJ2-7	CASSRAGGWGEQYF	TGTGCCAGCAGTAGGGCGGGAGGATGGGGCGAGCAGTACTTC
NA	NA	TRBV10-3	TRBJ1-2	CAITGTRHGYTF	TGTGCCATCACCGGGACCCGGCATGGCTACACCTTC
NA	NA	TRBV7-9	TRBJ1-2	CASSFLPSGAGEIYGYTF	TGTGCCAGCAGCTTTCTCCCCTCTGGGGCTGGAGAGATATATGGCTACACCTTC
TRBD2	NA	TRBV5-4	TRBJ2-7	CASSLGGLADSYEQYF	TGTGCCAGCAGCCTGGGGGGACTAGCGGACTCCTACGAGCAGTACTTC
TRBD1	hyperexpanded	TRBV15	TRBJ2-7	CATSRGTGDSYEQYF	TGTGCCACCAGCAGGGGGACAGGGGATTCCTACGAGCAGTACTTC
TRBD1	NA	TRBV27	TRBJ2-3	CASSLGTGLGDTQYF	TGTGCCAGCAGCCTTGGGACAGGGCTTGGAGATACGCAGTATTTT
TRBD1	NA	TRBV7-8	TRBJ1-1	CASSYRQGGEAFF	TGTGCCAGCAGCTACCGACAGGGTGGTGAAGCTTTCTTT
NA	NA	TRBV4-1	TRBJ1-3	CASSQWGPGNTIYF	TGCGCCAGCAGCCAATGGGGGCCTGGAAACACCATATATTTT
NA	NA	TRBV5-5	TRBJ1-5	CASSLSYTRQEDLGNQPQHF	TGTGCCAGCAGCTTGTCCTACACTCGACAGGAGGATTTGGGCAATCAGCCCCAGCATTTT
NA	few	TRBV29-1	TRBJ2-5	CSVAAETQYF	TGCAGCGTTGCGGCGGAGACCCAGTACTTC